The rows below give T cell receptor beta chains drawn from one sample of a study of blood T cell repertoires in COVID-19. Data came from immunoSEQ multiplex PCR; TCRdb stores just in-frame clones and leaves some out. The sample lists 400,000 or so clones; about 89% were seen once. Sequencing used PBMCs or T cells enriched from blood (not recorded which). The receptors here all came from a man in his forties or fifties in a cohort exposed to, infected with or recovered from COVID-19 (not recorded which). Each CDR3 is given with its conserved first and last residue. A D gene is named only where the DNA matches it firmly. Expanded clones get a size class; other rows say once, few or many, or leave the size out.

D	size	J	V	CDR3	DNA
TRBD1	few	TRBJ2-5	TRBV4-1	CASSQTGDETQYF	TGCGCCAGCAGCCAGACAGGGGACGAGACCCAGTACTTC
TRBD1	.	TRBJ1-1	TRBV18	CASSMDRKAFF	TGTGCCAGCTCAATGGACAGGAAAGCTTTCTTT
.	.	TRBJ1-5	TRBV2	CASSYRLGQPQHF	TGTGCCAGCAGTTACAGATTAGGTCAGCCCCAGCATTTT
.	.	TRBJ1-6	TRBV14	CASSQGPQGRSPLHF	TGTGCCAGCAGCCAAGGACCCCAGGGTAGATCACCCCTCCACTTT
.	.	TRBJ2-3	TRBV9	CASSVGLLWTDTQYF	TGTGCCAGCAGCGTAGGGCTCCTCTGGACAGATACGCAGTATTTT
.	.	TRBJ2-1	TRBV19	CASSRWNNEQFF	TGTGCCAGTAGCAGGTGGAACAATGAGCAGTTCTTC
.	.	TRBJ2-5	TRBV18	CASSPPGVGETQYF	TGTGCCAGCTCACCCCCAGGGGTAGGGGAGACCCAGTACTTC
TRBD2	.	TRBJ2-5	TRBV5-1	CASSLTSGGQETQYF	TGCGCCAGCAGCTTGACTAGCGGGGGGCAAGAGACCCAGTACTTC
TRBD1	.	TRBJ2-7	TRBV7-8	CASSPRDSAVDEQYF	TGTGCCAGCAGCCCGAGGGACAGCGCCGTGGACGAGCAGTACTTC
.	.	TRBJ2-1	TRBV27	CASSLPGRDRGKQAGGSSYNEQFF	TGTGCCAGCAGTTTACCGGGCCGGGACAGGGGAAAACAAGCGGGAGGGTCGTCCTACAATGAGCAGTTCTTC
.	.	TRBJ2-7	TRBV20-1	CSARTRDEQYF	TGCAGTGCCCGCACTAGAGACGAGCAGTACTTC
.	.	TRBJ1-1	TRBV11-2	CASSLGGLANTEAFF	TGTGCCAGCAGCTTAGGCGGGCTCGCGAACACTGAAGCTTTCTTT
.	once	TRBJ2-1	TRBV10-1	CASSAAGLSYNEQFF	TGCGCCAGCAGTGCCGCGGGTCTCTCCTACAATGAGCAGTTCTTC
.	once	TRBJ1-6	TRBV7-2	CASSYLDWSSPLHF	TGTGCCAGCAGCTACCTGGACTGGAGTTCACCCCTCCACTTT
.	.	TRBJ1-2	TRBV11-2	CASTVGGGRNYGYTF	TGTGCCAGCACCGTAGGCGGGGGCCGTAACTATGGCTACACCTTC
TRBD1	.	TRBJ1-1	TRBV11-2	CASSETGGRDTEAFF	TGTGCCAGCAGCGAGACAGGGGGCCGTGACACTGAAGCTTTCTTT
TRBD1	.	TRBJ1-2	TRBV18	CASSPQDRALYGYTF	TGTGCCAGCTCACCTCAGGACAGGGCCCTTTATGGCTACACCTTC
TRBD2	.	TRBJ2-3	TRBV28	CASSPQRLAGGTQYF	TGTGCCAGCAGTCCCCAGCGACTAGCGGGAGGAACGCAGTATTTT
TRBD1	.	TRBJ1-5	TRBV2	CASSADRGQPQHF	TGTGCCAGCAGTGCTGACAGGGGCCAGCCCCAGCATTTT
TRBD2	.	TRBJ2-1	TRBV5-5	CASSRDPSPGLAVYNEQFF	TGTGCCAGCAGCAGGGATCCTTCACCGGGACTAGCGGTATACAATGAGCAGTTCTTC
TRBD1	.	TRBJ1-1	TRBV7-8	CASSRADRGSAEAFF	TGTGCCAGCAGCAGAGCGGACAGGGGGAGCGCTGAAGCTTTCTTT
TRBD1	.	TRBJ1-2	TRBV4-1	CASSQTGENPGYTF	TGCGCCAGCAGCCAGACAGGGGAAAACCCTGGCTACACCTTC
TRBD2	.	TRBJ2-1	TRBV19	CASSRAGLGPYNEQFF	TGTGCCAGTAGTAGGGCAGGACTAGGGCCTTACAATGAGCAGTTCTTC
.	.	TRBJ2-7	TRBV7-5	CVRSLAGTLTYEQYF	TGTGTCAGAAGCTTAGCCGGGACACTCACCTACGAGCAGTACTTC
.	.	TRBJ1-5	TRBV19	CASSMEGGSNQPQHF	TGTGCCAGTAGTATGGAGGGTGGTAGCAATCAGCCCCAGCATTTT
TRBD2	.	TRBJ2-7	TRBV2	CASRPVGGRAGDEQYF	TGTGCCAGCAGACCCGTAGGAGGGAGGGCCGGGGACGAGCAGTACTTC
TRBD1	.	TRBJ1-2	TRBV27	CASSSAGTAYGYTF	TGTGCCAGCAGTTCAGCAGGGACAGCATATGGCTACACCTTC
.	.	TRBJ1-2	TRBV18	CASSSWGDGGYTF	TGTGCCAGCTCATCCTGGGGGGATGGAGGCTACACCTTC
TRBD1	.	TRBJ1-5	TRBV5-1	CASSLRQGRQPQHF	TGCGCCAGCAGCCTTAGACAGGGACGACAGCCCCAGCATTTT
.	.	TRBJ2-7	TRBV10-1	CARFRSSLYEQYF	TGCGCCAGATTCCGGAGTTCCCTCTACGAGCAGTACTTC
TRBD2	.	TRBJ2-1	TRBV10-3	CASTEEASGRNEQFF	TGTGCCTCCACAGAGGAGGCTAGCGGGAGGAATGAGCAGTTCTTC
.	once	TRBJ2-1	TRBV14	CASSPLGGGRDEQFF	TGTGCCAGCAGCCCTCTTGGCGGGGGCAGGGATGAGCAGTTCTTC
.	.	TRBJ1-5	TRBV7-8	CASSLALQGQPQHF	TGTGCCAGCAGCTTAGCGTTACAGGGACAGCCCCAGCATTTT
TRBD1	.	TRBJ1-6	TRBV11-2	CASSSRDRGMLSSPLHF	TGTGCCAGCAGCTCCCGGGACAGGGGAATGTTAAGTTCACCCCTCCACTTT
.	once	TRBJ2-7	TRBV5-1	CASSLAPQSGPSYEQYF	TGCGCCAGCAGCTTGGCCCCCCAGTCTGGGCCCTCCTACGAGCAGTACTTC
.	.	TRBJ2-7	TRBV7-2	CASSLVRGSSYEQYF	TGTGCCAGCAGCTTAGTAAGGGGGAGCTCCTACGAGCAGTACTTC
TRBD2	.	TRBJ2-1	TRBV27	CASSKGTSGIEQFF	TGTGCCAGCAGTAAAGGGACTAGCGGGATTGAGCAGTTCTTC
TRBD2	.	TRBJ2-7	TRBV10-3	CAIRTSGSSYEQYF	TGTGCCATCAGGACTAGCGGGAGCTCCTACGAGCAGTACTTC
.	.	TRBJ2-7	TRBV9	CASSVGLPAGEQYF	TGTGCCAGCAGCGTAGGACTTCCGGCTGGAGAGCAGTACTTC
.	.	TRBJ2-3	TRBV5-6	CASSLDRGADTQYF	TGTGCCAGCAGCTTGGATCGGGGTGCGGATACGCAGTATTTT
.	.	TRBJ2-7	TRBV6-4	CASTRPGDYEQYF	TGTGCCAGCACCCGTCCGGGGGACTACGAGCAGTACTTC
TRBD1	.	TRBJ2-7	TRBV28	CASLTGGDEQYF	TGTGCCAGCCTGACAGGGGGCGACGAGCAGTACTTC
.	.	TRBJ2-3	TRBV9	CASSVGRNTDTQYF	TGTGCCAGCAGCGTAGGCAGAAACACAGATACGCAGTATTTT
.	few	TRBJ1-4	TRBV3-1/TRBV3-2	CASSQRTGNEKLFF	TGTGCCAGCAGCCAACGGACGGGAAATGAAAAACTGTTTTTT
.	few	TRBJ1-2	TRBV27	CASSGREAHGYTF	TGTGCCAGCAGCGGGAGGGAAGCCCATGGCTACACCTTC
TRBD1	.	TRBJ1-4	TRBV2	CASSGTAPYEKLFF	TGTGCCAGCTCGGGGACAGCACCCTATGAAAAACTGTTTTTT